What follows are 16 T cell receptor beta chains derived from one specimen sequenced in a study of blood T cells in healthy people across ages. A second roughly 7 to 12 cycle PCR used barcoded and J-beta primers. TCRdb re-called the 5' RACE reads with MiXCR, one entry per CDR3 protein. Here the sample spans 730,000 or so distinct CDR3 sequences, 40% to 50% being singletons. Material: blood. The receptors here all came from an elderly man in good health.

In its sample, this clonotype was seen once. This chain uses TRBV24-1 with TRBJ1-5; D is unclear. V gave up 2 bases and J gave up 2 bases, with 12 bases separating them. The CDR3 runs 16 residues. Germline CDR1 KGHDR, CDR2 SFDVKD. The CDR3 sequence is CATSDSDGRGNQPQHF. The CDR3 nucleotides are TGTGCCACCAGTGATTCGGACGGTCGGGGCAATCAGCCCCAGCATTTT.

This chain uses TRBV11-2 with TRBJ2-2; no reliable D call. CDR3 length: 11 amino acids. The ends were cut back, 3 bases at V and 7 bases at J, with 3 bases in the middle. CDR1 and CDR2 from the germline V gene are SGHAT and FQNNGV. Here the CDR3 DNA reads TGTGCCAGCAGCTTCGGCGGGGAGCTGTTTTTT. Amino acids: CASSFGGELFF.

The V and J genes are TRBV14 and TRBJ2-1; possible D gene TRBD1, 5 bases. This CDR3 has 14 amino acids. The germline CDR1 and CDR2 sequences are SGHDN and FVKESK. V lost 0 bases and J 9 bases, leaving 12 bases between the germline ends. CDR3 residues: CASSQDLWGGEQFF. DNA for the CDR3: TGTGCCAGCAGCCAAGATCTTTGGGGCGGTGAGCAGTTCTTC.

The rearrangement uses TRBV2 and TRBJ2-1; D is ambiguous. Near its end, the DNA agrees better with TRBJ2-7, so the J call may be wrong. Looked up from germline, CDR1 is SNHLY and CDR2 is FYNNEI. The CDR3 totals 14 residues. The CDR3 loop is CASSEAEASLVQYF. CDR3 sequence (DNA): TGTGCCAGCAGTGAAGCTGAAGCCTCCTTAGTGCAGTACTTC.

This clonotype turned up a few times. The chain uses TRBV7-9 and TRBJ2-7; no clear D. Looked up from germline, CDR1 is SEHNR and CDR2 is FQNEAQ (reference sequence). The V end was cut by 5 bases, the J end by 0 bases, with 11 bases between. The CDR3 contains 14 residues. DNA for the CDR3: TGTGCCAGCAGCGCGACATACAGCTCCTACGAGCAGTACTTC. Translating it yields CASSATYSSYEQYF.

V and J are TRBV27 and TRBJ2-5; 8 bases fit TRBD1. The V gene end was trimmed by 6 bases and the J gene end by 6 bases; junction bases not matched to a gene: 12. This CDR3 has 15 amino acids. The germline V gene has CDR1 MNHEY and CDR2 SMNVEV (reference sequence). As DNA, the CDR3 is TGTGCCAGCAGCTTAGGACAGGGTGGTTTGAAGACCCAGTACTTC. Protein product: CASSLGQGGLKTQYF.

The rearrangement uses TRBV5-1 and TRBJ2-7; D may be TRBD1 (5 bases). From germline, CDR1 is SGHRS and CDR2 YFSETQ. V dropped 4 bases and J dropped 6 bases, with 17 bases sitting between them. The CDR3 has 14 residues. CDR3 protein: CASSARTPLGEQYF. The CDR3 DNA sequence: TGCGCCAGCAGCGCACGGACACCCCTGGGCGAGCAGTACTTC.

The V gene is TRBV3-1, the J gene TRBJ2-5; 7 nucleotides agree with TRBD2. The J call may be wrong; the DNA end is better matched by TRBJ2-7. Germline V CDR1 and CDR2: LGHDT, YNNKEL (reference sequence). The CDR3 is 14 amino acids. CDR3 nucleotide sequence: TGTGCCAGCAGCCAAGGGCGGGAGCGCGCCGAGCAGTACTTC. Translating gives CASSQGRERAEQYF.

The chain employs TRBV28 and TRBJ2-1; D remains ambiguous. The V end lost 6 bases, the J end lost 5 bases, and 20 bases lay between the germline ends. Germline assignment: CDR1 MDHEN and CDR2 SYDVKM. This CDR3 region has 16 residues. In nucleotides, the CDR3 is TGTGCCAGCAGCGGAACCGTCCGGGTCTTGAACAATGAGCAGTTCTTC. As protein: CASSGTVRVLNNEQFF.

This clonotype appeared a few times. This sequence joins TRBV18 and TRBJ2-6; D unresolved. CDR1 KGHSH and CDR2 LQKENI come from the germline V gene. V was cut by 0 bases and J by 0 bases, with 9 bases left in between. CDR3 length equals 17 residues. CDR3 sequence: CASSPPNRNSGANVLTF. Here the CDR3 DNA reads TGTGCCAGCTCACCACCGAATCGCAACTCTGGGGCCAACGTCCTGACTTTC.

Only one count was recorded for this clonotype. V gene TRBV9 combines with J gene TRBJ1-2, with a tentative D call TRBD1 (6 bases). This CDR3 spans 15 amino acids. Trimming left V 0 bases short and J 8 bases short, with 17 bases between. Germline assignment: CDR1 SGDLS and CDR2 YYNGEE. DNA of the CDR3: TGTGCCAGCAGCGTAGCCGCACAGGGAGGGAAAGGCTACACCTTC. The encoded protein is CASSVAAQGGKGYTF.

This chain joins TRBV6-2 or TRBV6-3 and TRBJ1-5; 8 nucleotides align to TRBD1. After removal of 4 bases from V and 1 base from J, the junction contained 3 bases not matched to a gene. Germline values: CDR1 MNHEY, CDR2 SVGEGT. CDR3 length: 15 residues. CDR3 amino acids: CASSCGQGSNQPQHF. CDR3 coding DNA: TGTGCCAGCAGTTGCGGACAGGGCAGCAATCAGCCCCAGCATTTT.

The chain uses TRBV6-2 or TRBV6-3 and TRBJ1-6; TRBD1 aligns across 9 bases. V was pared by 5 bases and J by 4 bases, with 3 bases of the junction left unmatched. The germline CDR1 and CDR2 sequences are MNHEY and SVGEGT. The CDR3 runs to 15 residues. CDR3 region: CASSQQGAYNSPLHF. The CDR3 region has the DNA TGTGCCAGCAGTCAACAGGGGGCTTATAATTCACCCCTCCACTTT.

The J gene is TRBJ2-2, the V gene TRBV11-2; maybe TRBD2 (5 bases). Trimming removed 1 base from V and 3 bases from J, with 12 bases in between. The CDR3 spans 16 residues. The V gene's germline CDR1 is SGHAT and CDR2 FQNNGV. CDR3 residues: CASSLGPRGHTGELFF. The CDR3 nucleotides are TGTGCCAGCAGCTTAGGGCCCCGGGGTCACACCGGGGAGCTGTTTTTT.

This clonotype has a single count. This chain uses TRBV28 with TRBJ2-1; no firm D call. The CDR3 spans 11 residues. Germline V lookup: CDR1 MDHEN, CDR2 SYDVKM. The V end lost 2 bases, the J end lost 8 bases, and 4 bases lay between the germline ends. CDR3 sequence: CASSLMDEQFF. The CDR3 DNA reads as TGTGCCAGCAGTTTAATGGATGAGCAGTTCTTC.

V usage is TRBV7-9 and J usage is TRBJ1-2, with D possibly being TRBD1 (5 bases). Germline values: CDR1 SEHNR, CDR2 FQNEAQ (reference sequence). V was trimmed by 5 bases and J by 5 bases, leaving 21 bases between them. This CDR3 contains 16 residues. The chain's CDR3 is CASSRPARGRVYGYTF. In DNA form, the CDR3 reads TGTGCCAGCAGCCGACCCGCGAGGGGCAGAGTTTATGGCTACACCTTC.